This TCR beta chain came from a study of T cell repertoires in cytomegalovirus infection (dated by TCRdb to about 2019). Regarding the study in general: Alongside well-studied HLA-B-restricted epitopes, the peptide stimulations were aimed at recently identified HLA-C-restricted CMV epitopes, whose presentation resists viral immunomodulation. The HLA type of each donor mattered for the analysis, because public TCR beta signatures pointed to carriage of CMV infection along with the matching HLA type.

In the germline V gene, CDR1 corresponds to SGHAT and CDR2 to FQNNGV. There are 15 amino acids in the CDR3, from cysteine to valine inclusive. The entry retains the CDR3 DNA only, 45 bases that are in frame from base 1. Cut back by 5 bases and 2 bases, the V and J ends lie 16 bases apart. The sample was run on an Illumina HiSeq 1500. The public reads were run again by TCRdb, first through fastp at Q25 and then through MiXCR, and only productive beta chains were kept. Rows matching on CDR3 protein sequence are summarized as one entry with the most common DNA and genes. This sample holds roughly 920,000 distinct CDR3 sequences; around 30% were observed only once. The top ten constitute more than 12% of the sample. Overall study results and their limits: Cumulative frequency of public TCR beta family members discriminated carriers of CMV infection plus the relevant HLA type in this cohort and an independent approximately 350-donor cohort. The ex vivo response was dominated by HLA-C-restricted CMV-specific TCR beta clonotypes, which also provided the single most frequent clonotype in two of eight donors.

Worth noting for this clonotype: Its cognate antigen has yet to be identified. Base-call qualities are not available, and no considerably larger clone is one nucleotide away.

This specimen's treatment or condition label, interpreted: in vitro stimulation with specific CMV peptide epitopes to enrich CMV-specific T cells. The V gene is TRBV11-2 and the J gene is TRBJ2-7, with no reliable assignment of the D segment. Sequenced material: cultured CD8+ T cells from PBMCs, taken from culture after CMV antigen stimulation. The clonotype was recovered from a human donor in good health (CMV status not recorded). Some clones in this sample may be carry-over from other donors' samples. The CDR3 protein sequence reads: CASSPRSLGPYEQYV. The sequenced DNA: TGTGCCAGCAGCCCCAGGAGTCTTGGCCCCTACGAGCAGTACGTC.